This paragraph reports one TCR beta chain. Its antigen is not identified. At one end the junction does not follow the germline gene, possibly because of a read error. The sample is drawn from a study of tumor and adjacent non-tumor tissue in lung cancer. In the study overall: Around 4.2 million productive TCRbeta reads were obtained per sample on average.

RNA was extracted from bulk tissue without any cell sorting. The normal lung tissue was taken more than 3 cm from the tumor edge. Three rounds of nested PCR, following a modified ARM-PCR protocol, produced the TCRbeta library. TCRdb recomputed calls from the multiplex PCR reads with MiXCR, one row per CDR3 protein. The repertoire holds 90,000 to 100,000 distinct CDR3 sequences, with 80% as singletons. Germline V CDR1 and CDR2: MDHEN, SYDVKM. The CDR3 spans 15 residues. Overall study findings and caveats: Patients with more diverse tumor TCRs had worse survival. In normal lung, the top 100 clones were significantly more dominant than in tumor.

The chain uses TRBV28 and TRBJ2-7, with TRBD2 matching 11 bases. The sequence derives from a man between 60 and 75 years old with small cell lung cancer. Sequencing was carried out using distant non-tumor lung tissue. In nucleotides, the CDR3 is TGTGCCAGCAGTTTTCTAGGGACTAGCGGATACGATCAGTACTTC. It translates to CASSFLGTSGYDQYF.